This TCR beta chain was found in a study of blood T cell repertoires in COVID-19. Study as a whole: Researchers got acute and convalescent COVID-19 samples from the United States, Italy and Spain.

Clones were sequenced by immunoSEQ multiplex PCR, and TCRdb holds only the in-frame ones, with some missing. The sample holds around 300,000 clones, nearly 90% seen once. There are a few counts of this clone. Donors were grouped by their self-reported clinical history. Sequenced input: PBMCs or T cells enriched from blood (not recorded which). The receptor comes from a woman in her twenties or thirties who had recovered from COVID-19.

The CDR3 sequence: CASTPLPGQRDYGYTF. The DNA for the CDR3 is TGTGCCAGCACCCCCCTCCCGGGACAGCGGGACTATGGCTACACCTTC. The rearrangement uses TRBV11-2 and TRBJ1-2; TRBD1 matches at 7 bases. Looked up from germline, CDR1 is SGHAT and CDR2 is FQNNGV. The CDR3 runs to 16 residues. V lost 7 bases, J lost 3 bases, and 14 bases stayed unmatched.